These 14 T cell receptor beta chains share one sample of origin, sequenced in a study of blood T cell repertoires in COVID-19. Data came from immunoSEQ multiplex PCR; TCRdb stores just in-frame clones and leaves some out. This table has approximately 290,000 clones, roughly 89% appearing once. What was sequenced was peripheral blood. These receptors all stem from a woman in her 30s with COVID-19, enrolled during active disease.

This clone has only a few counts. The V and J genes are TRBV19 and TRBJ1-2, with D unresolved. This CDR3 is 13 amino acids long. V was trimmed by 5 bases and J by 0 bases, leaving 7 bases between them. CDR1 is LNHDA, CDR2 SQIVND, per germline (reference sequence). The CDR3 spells CASSYPANYGYTF. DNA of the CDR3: TGTGCCAGTAGTTATCCAGCTAACTATGGCTACACCTTC. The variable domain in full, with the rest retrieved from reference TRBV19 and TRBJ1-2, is DGGITQSPKYLFRKEGQNVTLSCEQNLNHDAMYWYRQDPGQGLRLIYYSQIVNDFQKGDIAEGYSVSREKKESFPLTVTSAQKNPTAFYLCASSYPANYGYTFGSGTRLTVV.

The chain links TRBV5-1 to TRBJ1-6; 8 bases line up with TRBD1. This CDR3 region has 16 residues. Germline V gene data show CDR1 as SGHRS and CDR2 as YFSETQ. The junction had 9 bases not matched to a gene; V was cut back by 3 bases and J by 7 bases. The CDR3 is CASSWGTGGTNSPLHF. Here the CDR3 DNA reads TGCGCCAGCAGCTGGGGAACAGGGGGAACAAATTCACCCCTCCACTTT.

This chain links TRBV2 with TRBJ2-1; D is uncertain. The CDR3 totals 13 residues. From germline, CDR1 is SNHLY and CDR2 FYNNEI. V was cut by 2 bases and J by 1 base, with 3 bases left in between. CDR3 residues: CASSEQSYNEQFF. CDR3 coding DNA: TGTGCCAGCAGTGAACAGTCCTACAATGAGCAGTTCTTC. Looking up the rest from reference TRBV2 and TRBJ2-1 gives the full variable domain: EPEVTQTPSHQVTQMGQEVILRCVPISNHLYFYWYRQILGQKVEFLVSFYNNEISEKSEIFDDQFSVERPDGSNFTLKIRSTKLEDSAMYFCASSEQSYNEQFFGPGTRLTVL.

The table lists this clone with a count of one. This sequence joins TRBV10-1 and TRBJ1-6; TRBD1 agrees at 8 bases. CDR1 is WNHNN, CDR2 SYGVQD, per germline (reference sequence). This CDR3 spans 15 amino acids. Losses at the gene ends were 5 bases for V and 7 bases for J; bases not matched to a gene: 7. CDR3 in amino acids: CASSKTGDGNSPLHF. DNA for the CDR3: TGCGCCAGCAGTAAGACAGGGGATGGGAATTCACCCCTCCACTTT.

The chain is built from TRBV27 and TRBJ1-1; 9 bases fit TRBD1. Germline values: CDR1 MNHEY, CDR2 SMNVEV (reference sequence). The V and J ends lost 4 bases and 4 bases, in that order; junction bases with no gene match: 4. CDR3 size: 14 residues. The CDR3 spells CASSSGQGFTEAFF. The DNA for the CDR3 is TGTGCCAGCAGTTCGGGACAGGGCTTCACTGAAGCTTTCTTT.

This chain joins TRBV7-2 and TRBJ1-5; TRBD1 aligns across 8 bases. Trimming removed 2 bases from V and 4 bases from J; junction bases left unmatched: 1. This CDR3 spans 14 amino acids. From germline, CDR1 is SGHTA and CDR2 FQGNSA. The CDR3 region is CASSLRQGNQPQHF. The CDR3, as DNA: TGTGCCAGCAGCTTAAGACAGGGGAATCAGCCCCAGCATTTT.

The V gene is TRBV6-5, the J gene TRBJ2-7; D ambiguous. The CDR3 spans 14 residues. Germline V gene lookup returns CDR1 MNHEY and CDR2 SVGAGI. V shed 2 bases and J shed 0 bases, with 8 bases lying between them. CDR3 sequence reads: CASSYEQPSYEQYF. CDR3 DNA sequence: TGTGCCAGCAGTTACGAGCAACCCTCCTACGAGCAGTACTTC.

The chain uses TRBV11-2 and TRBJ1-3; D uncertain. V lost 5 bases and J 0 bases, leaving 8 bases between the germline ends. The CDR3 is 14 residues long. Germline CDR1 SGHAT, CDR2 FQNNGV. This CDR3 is CASSQQYSGNTIYF. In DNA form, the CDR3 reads TGTGCCAGCAGCCAACAGTACTCTGGAAACACCATATATTTT.

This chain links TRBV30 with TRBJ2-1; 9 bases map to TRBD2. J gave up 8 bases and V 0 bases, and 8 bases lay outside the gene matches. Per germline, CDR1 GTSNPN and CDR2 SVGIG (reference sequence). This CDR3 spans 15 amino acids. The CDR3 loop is CAWSVGLAGGYEQFF. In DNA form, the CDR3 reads TGTGCCTGGAGTGTAGGGCTGGCGGGGGGGTATGAGCAGTTCTTC.

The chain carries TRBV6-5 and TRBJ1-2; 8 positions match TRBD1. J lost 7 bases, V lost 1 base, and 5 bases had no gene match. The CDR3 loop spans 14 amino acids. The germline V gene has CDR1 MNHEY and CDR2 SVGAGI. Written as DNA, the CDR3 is TGTGCCAGCAGTTACTGGGCGGGACAGGTTGGCTACACCTTC. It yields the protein CASSYWAGQVGYTF.

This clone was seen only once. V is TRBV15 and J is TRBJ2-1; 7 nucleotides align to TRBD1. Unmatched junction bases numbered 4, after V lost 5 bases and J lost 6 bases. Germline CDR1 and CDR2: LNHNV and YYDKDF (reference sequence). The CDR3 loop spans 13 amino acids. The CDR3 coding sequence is TGTGCCACCAGCGGAAGACAGGGCAATGAGCAGTTCTTC. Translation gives CATSGRQGNEQFF.

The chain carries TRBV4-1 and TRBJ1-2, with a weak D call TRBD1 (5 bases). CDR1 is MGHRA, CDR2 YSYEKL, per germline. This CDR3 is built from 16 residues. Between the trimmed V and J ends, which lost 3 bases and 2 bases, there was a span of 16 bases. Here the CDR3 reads CASSHLRTRGNYGYTF. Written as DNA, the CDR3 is TGCGCCAGCAGCCACCTTAGGACACGAGGAAACTATGGCTACACCTTC.

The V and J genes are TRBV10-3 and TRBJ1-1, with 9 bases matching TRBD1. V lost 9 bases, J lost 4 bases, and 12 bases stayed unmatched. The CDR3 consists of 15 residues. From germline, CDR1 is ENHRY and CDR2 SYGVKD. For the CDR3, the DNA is TGTGCCATGTCCCCCCAACAGGGGGCGGGCACTGAAGCTTTCTTT. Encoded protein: CAMSPQQGAGTEAFF.

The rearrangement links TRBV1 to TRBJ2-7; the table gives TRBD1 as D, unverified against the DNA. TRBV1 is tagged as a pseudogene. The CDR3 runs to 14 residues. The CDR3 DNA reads TGCACCAGCAGCCAAGGTGGGGGCCTGGGCGAGCAGTACTTC. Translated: CTSSQGGGLGEQYF.